These 10 T cell receptor beta chains came from one sample sequenced in a study of OX40 agonist ivuxolimab in advanced cancers. The assay was immunoSEQ multiplex PCR, and TCRdb's table has in-frame clones only and misses some. Of 23,000 or so clones listed, around four fifths are singletons. Here the sequenced sample was CD4+ or CD8+ T cells sorted from blood, taken in a trial of the OX40 agonist ivuxolimab. Receptors originate from an adult with an advanced solid tumor such as melanoma, head and neck, liver or kidney cancer.

This chain connects TRBV6-6 to TRBJ2-1; 8 bases match TRBD2. Germline V lookup: CDR1 MNHNY, CDR2 SVGAGI (reference sequence). V shed 4 bases and J 8 bases; nucleotides not matched to a gene: 10. There are 15 residues in the CDR3. The CDR3 DNA reads TGTGCCAGCAGTTCCCCGAGCGGGAGACATGATGAGCAGTTCTTC. Its translation: CASSSPSGRHDEQFF.

This clone was detected once. This chain connects TRBV18 to TRBJ1-1; D unclear. Germline V gene data show CDR1 as KGHSH and CDR2 as LQKENI. The germline V and J ends were trimmed by 3 bases and 1 base, with 12 bases remaining between them. The CDR3 runs 15 residues. DNA for the CDR3: TGTGCCAGCTCACCCCGACTCGACCCGAACACTGAAGCTTTCTTT. This encodes CASSPRLDPNTEAFF.

The rearrangement joins TRBV7-3 to TRBJ2-2, with a tentative D call TRBD1 (5 bases). The CDR3 contains 15 residues. V was pared by 5 bases and J by 1 base, with 11 bases between. Germline loops: CDR1 SGHTA, CDR2 FQGTGA. The CDR3 DNA reads as TGTGCCAGCAGCGCCAACCAGGGGAACACCGGGGAGCTGTTTTTT. This translates into CASSANQGNTGELFF. Full variable domain (missing parts from reference TRBV7-3 and TRBJ2-2): GAGVSQTPSNKVTEKGKYVELRCDPISGHTALYWYRQSLGQGPEFLIYFQGTGAADDSGLPNDRFFAVRPEGSVSTLKIQRTERGDSAVYLCASSANQGNTGELFFGEGSRLTVL.

This chain connects TRBV5-1 to TRBJ1-5; D perhaps matches TRBD1 (5 bases). Deletions cut 0 bases from V and 2 bases from J, with 9 bases between. The CDR3 extends over 15 amino acids. The germline V gene has CDR1 SGHRS and CDR2 YFSETQ. This CDR3 is CASSLGGDRNQPQHF. DNA of the CDR3: TGCGCCAGCAGCTTGGGGGGGGACCGCAATCAGCCCCAGCATTTT.

The V call is TRBV28, the J call TRBJ2-5, with D unresolved. Trimming shortened V by 3 bases and J by 5 bases, and 4 bases separated the two germline ends. Germline CDR1 and CDR2: MDHEN and SYDVKM. The CDR3 runs to 11 residues. CDR3 sequence: CASSFVETQYF. As DNA, the CDR3 is TGTGCCAGCAGTTTTGTGGAGACCCAGTACTTC.

The chain joins TRBV5-6 to TRBJ2-2; a possible D gene is TRBD2 (5 bases). The CDR3 is 15 residues long. Germline values: CDR1 SGHDT, CDR2 YYEEEE. V lost 3 bases and J 2 bases, leaving 11 bases between the germline ends. CDR3 in DNA: TGTGCCAGCAGCTGGAGGAGTCTTAACACCGGGGAGCTGTTTTTT. This gives the protein CASSWRSLNTGELFF. The full variable domain, completed using reference TRBV5-6 and TRBJ2-2, is DAGVTQSPTHLIKTRGQQVTLRCSPKSGHDTVSWYQQALGQGPQFIFQYYEEEERQRGNFPDRFSGHQFPNYSSELNVNALLLGDSALYLCASSWRSLNTGELFFGEGSRLTVL.

The chain is built from TRBV14 and TRBJ1-1; D gene uncertain. Germline loops: CDR1 SGHDN, CDR2 FVKESK. This CDR3 is 19 amino acids long. V lost 2 bases and J 0 bases, leaving 22 bases between the germline ends. For the CDR3, the DNA is TGTGCCAGCAGCCAAAGACGTGGACGGGCTATGGGGATGAACACTGAAGCTTTCTTT. This codes for CASSQRRGRAMGMNTEAFF. Based on the CDR3 plus reference TRBV14 and TRBJ1-1, the full variable domain is EAGVTQFPSHSVIEKGQTVTLRCDPISGHDNLYWYRRVMGKEIKFLLHFVKESKQDESGMPNNRFLAERTGGTYSTLKVQPAELEDSGVYFCASSQRRGRAMGMNTEAFFGQGTRLTVV.

The chain uses TRBV28 and TRBJ1-2; 7 nucleotides agree with TRBD1. The CDR3 has 15 residues. The ends lost 5 bases at V and 6 bases at J; junction bases unmatched: 12. Germline lookup yields CDR1 MDHEN and CDR2 SYDVKM. The CDR3 nucleotides read TGTGCCAGCAGTCAACTACAGGGGTCATTTGATGGCTACACCTTC. Its translation: CASSQLQGSFDGYTF.

V is TRBV13 and J is TRBJ2-7, with D tentatively TRBD1 (7 bases). CDR1 PRHDT and CDR2 FYEKMQ come from the germline V gene (reference sequence). The CDR3 totals 15 residues. Trimming shortened V by 3 bases and J by 0 bases, and 12 bases separated the two germline ends. The CDR3 nucleotides are TGTGCCAGCAGCTTCGCAGGGGGGCACTCCTACGAGCAGTACTTC. It translates to CASSFAGGHSYEQYF.

This clone appeared a single time. The rearrangement links TRBV4-2 to TRBJ1-2, with a possible D match to TRBD1 (5 bases). The V and J ends lost 0 bases and 4 bases respectively, with 9 bases between them. Germline CDR1 and CDR2: LGHNA and YNFKEQ. The CDR3 runs 14 residues. CDR3 in DNA: TGTGCCAGCAGCCAAGATGGCGGGGCCTATGGCTACACCTTC. It specifies CASSQDGGAYGYTF.